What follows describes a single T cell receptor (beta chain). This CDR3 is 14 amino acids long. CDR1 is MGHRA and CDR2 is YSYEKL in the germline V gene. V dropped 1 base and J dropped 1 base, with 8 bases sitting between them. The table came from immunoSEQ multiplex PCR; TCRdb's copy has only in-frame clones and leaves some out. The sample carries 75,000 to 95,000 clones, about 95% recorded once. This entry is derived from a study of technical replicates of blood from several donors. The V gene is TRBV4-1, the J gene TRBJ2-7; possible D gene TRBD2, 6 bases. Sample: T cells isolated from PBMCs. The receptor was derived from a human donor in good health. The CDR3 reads CASSQALASYEQYF. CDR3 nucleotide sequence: TGCGCCAGCAGCCAAGCCCTAGCGTCCTACGAGCAGTACTTC.